Each of the 9 T cell receptor beta chains below was sequenced from the same sample in a study of blood T cell repertoires in COVID-19. Clones were sequenced by immunoSEQ multiplex PCR, and TCRdb holds only the in-frame ones, with some missing. The sample contains about 200,000 clones, 80% of which appear only once. The source material was peripheral blood. The receptors here all came from a woman between 65 and 79 years old with acute or convalescent COVID-19.

The chain joins TRBV27 to TRBJ2-7, with TRBD1 as a possible D gene (6 bases). V lost 0 bases to trimming and J lost 3 bases, with 6 bases between them. Germline values: CDR1 MNHEY, CDR2 SMNVEV (reference sequence). The CDR3 loop spans 13 amino acids. CDR3 coding DNA: TGTGCCAGCAGTTTATCACAGGGCTACGAGCAGTACTTC. Protein product: CASSLSQGYEQYF.

The sample holds a few counts of this clone. The chain recombines TRBV7-3 with TRBJ2-2; the D is unclear. The CDR3 is made up of 13 amino acids. V was trimmed by 7 bases and J by 3 bases, leaving 9 bases between them. Germline V lookup: CDR1 SGHTA, CDR2 FQGTGA. CDR3 loop: CASTPRDTGELFF. CDR3 nucleotides: TGTGCCAGCACGCCACGGGACACCGGGGAGCTGTTTTTT.

This clone occurred a few times. The V call is TRBV7-2, the J call TRBJ2-5; D perhaps matches TRBD1 (5 bases). This CDR3 contains 15 residues. V lost 5 bases and J 4 bases, leaving 17 bases between the germline ends. Germline loops: CDR1 SGHTA, CDR2 FQGNSA. In nucleotides, the CDR3 is TGTGCCAGCAGCCCCCAGATCGGACAAGGAGAGACCCAGTACTTC. Its translation is CASSPQIGQGETQYF.

The chain has TRBV3-1 (or the pseudogene TRBV3-2) and TRBJ2-3; 7 bases are a match to TRBD2. After removal of 1 base from V and 5 bases from J, the junction contained 3 bases not matched to a gene. Germline-derived CDR1 and CDR2 are LGHDT and YNNKEL (reference sequence). The CDR3 contains 14 residues. The CDR3 nucleotides read TGTGCCAGCAGCCAAGGACTAGCCGAAGATACGCAGTATTTT. This sequence encodes CASSQGLAEDTQYF.

The chain is built from TRBV6-4 and TRBJ2-1; 10 nucleotides match TRBD2. Germline V gives CDR1 MRHNA, CDR2 SNTAGT. With 4 bases clipped from V and 10 bases from J, the junction kept 10 bases outside the gene matches. CDR3 length: 15 amino acids. The CDR3 sequence is CASSVIAGGSIEQFF. The DNA of the CDR3 is TGTGCCAGCAGTGTGATAGCGGGGGGCTCCATCGAGCAGTTCTTC.

The rearrangement links TRBV10-3 to TRBJ2-2; TRBD2 aligns across 9 bases. Unmatched junction bases numbered 7, after V lost 11 bases and J lost 3 bases. This CDR3 region has 14 residues. CDR1 is ENHRY, CDR2 SYGVKD, per germline. DNA for the CDR3: TGTGCCTCCCGACTAGCGGAAGACACCGGGGAGCTGTTTTTT. This sequence encodes CASRLAEDTGELFF.

V is TRBV5-1 and J is TRBJ2-7, with D possibly TRBD2 on 6 matching bases. Per germline, CDR1 SGHRS and CDR2 YFSETQ. Deletions cut 0 bases from V and 5 bases from J, with 12 bases between. This CDR3 is built from 14 residues. CDR3 region: CASSLDLALNEQYF. Here the CDR3 DNA reads TGCGCCAGCAGCTTGGACCTAGCGCTGAACGAGCAGTACTTC. Filled out from reference TRBV5-1 and TRBJ2-7, the complete variable domain reads KAGVTQTPRYLIKTRGQQVTLSCSPISGHRSVSWYQQTPGQGLQFLFEYFSETQRNKGNFPGRFSGRQFSNSRSEMNVSTLELGDSALYLCASSLDLALNEQYFGPGTRLTVT.

The chain joins TRBV27 to TRBJ2-1, with TRBD1 as a possible D gene (6 bases). Per germline, CDR1 MNHEY and CDR2 SMNVEV (reference sequence). This CDR3 region has 16 residues. V lost 6 bases and J 3 bases, leaving 18 bases between the germline ends. The CDR3 here is CASSNIQGSIYNEQFF. DNA of the CDR3: TGTGCCAGCAGCAACATACAGGGATCCATCTACAATGAGCAGTTCTTC.

The chain links TRBV29-1 to TRBJ2-1, with TRBD2 matching 13 bases. Trimming at V came to 0 bases and at J to 7 bases, leaving 12 bases not matched to a gene. Germline V gives CDR1 SQVTM, CDR2 ANQGSEA. This CDR3 is built from 18 residues. The CDR3 protein is CSVEDPTSGGPLGNEQFF. The DNA for the CDR3 is TGCAGCGTTGAAGATCCGACTAGCGGGGGGCCCCTGGGTAATGAGCAGTTCTTC.